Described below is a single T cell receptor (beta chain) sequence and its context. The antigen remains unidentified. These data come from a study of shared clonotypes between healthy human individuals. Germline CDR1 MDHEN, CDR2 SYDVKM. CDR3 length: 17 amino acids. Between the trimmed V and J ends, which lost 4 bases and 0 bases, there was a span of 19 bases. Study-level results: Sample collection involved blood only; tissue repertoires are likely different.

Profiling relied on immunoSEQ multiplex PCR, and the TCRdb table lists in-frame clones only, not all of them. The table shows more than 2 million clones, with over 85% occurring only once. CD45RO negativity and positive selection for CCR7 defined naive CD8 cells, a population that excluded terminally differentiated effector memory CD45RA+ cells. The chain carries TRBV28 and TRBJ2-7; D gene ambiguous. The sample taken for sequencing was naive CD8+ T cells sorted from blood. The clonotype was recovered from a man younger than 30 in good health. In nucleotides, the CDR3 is TGTGCCAGCAGTTCCCCCATCCACGGATGGAGCTCCTACGAGCAGTACTTC. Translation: CASSSPIHGWSSYEQYF.